This T cell receptor (beta chain) was recorded in a study of OX40 agonist ivuxolimab in advanced cancers. Overall study: Subjects had a mean age of about 60 years, with a range of about 23 to 90; around 83% were male. Two patients with cutaneous melanoma and one with hepatocellular carcinoma, three in total, showed partial responses.

After removal of 6 bases from V and 4 bases from J, the junction contained 2 bases not matched to a gene. The CDR3 runs to 12 residues. Germline loops: CDR1 MNHEY, CDR2 SVGAGI. Any history of autoimmune disease or systemic immunosuppression disqualified patients. Profiled with immunoSEQ multiplex PCR; TCRdb holds only in-frame clones, not every one. This table holds over 55,000 clones, 75% to 85% found once. This chain connects TRBV6-5 to TRBJ1-2; 7 bases are shared with TRBD1. The input for sequencing was CD4+ or CD8+ T cells sorted from blood, taken in a trial of the OX40 agonist ivuxolimab. This sequence originates from an adult with an advanced solid tumor such as melanoma, head and neck, liver or kidney cancer. CDR3 amino acids: CASSDRAYGYTF. CDR3 nucleotides: TGTGCCAGCAGCGACAGGGCCTATGGCTACACCTTC.